These 9 T cell receptor beta chains were sequenced from one sample in a study of cytomegalovirus exposure and HLA in healthy donors. A multiplex PCR was run with 60 Vbeta primers and 13 Jbeta primers. The method was immunoSEQ multiplex PCR; TCRdb's version includes in-frame clones alone and lacks a portion of them. Of approximately 140,000 clones detected, roughly four fifths appear once; the ten largest clones hold under 7%. The sequenced sample was PBMCs. The receptors stem from a woman aged 40 to 50 in good health and CMV-seropositive.

The genes are TRBV2 and TRBJ2-7; D possibly corresponds to TRBD1 (7 bases). CDR1 is SNHLY, CDR2 FYNNEI, per germline. The ends were cut back, 3 bases at V and 9 bases at J, with 21 bases in the middle. The CDR3 is made up of 15 amino acids. The DNA of the CDR3 is TGTGCCAGCAGTGAGGAAGGAGGGGGCGGTCAGGTGCAGTACTTC. It is translated as CASSEEGGGGQVQYF.

The chain joins TRBV4-1 to TRBJ1-2; TRBD1 matches 10 bases. The V segment lost 2 bases and the J segment 4 bases; nucleotides outside the gene matches: 19. CDR1 is MGHRA, CDR2 YSYEKL, per germline. This CDR3 contains 20 residues. CDR3 sequence reads: CASSQPSTRDRGMDRYGYTF. In DNA, the CDR3 is TGCGCCAGCAGCCAACCTTCTACCAGGGACAGGGGTATGGACCGCTATGGCTACACCTTC.

In its sample, this clone was seen a few times. The rearrangement links TRBV28 to TRBJ2-7; D may be TRBD2 (6 bases). CDR3 size: 15 residues. Trimming pared 6 bases from V and 0 bases from J, leaving 15 bases between. Germline CDR1 is MDHEN and CDR2 is SYDVKM. Written as DNA, the CDR3 is TGTGCCAGCAGAACGGCTAGCGAGAGCTCCTACGAGCAGTACTTC. This codes for CASRTASESSYEQYF.

The DNA of the CDR3 is TGTGCCAGCAGTAACGGACCCGGGACTCAGGGGACCCAGTACTTC. Translated: CASSNGPGTQGTQYF. The chain uses TRBV6-5 and TRBJ2-5, with D maybe TRBD2 (6 bases). The CDR3 has 15 amino acids. V was trimmed by 5 bases and J by 7 bases, leaving 20 bases between them. CDR1 and CDR2 from the germline V gene are MNHEY and SVGAGI.

V and J are TRBV27 and TRBJ1-6; 11 bases are a match to TRBD1. CDR3 length equals 16 residues. Unmatched junction bases numbered 7, after V lost 4 bases and J lost 8 bases. CDR1 is MNHEY and CDR2 is SMNVEV in the germline V gene (reference sequence). CDR3 loop: CASSSIPGQGDSPLHF. As DNA, the CDR3 is TGTGCCAGCAGTTCGATCCCGGGACAGGGGGATTCACCCCTCCACTTT.

The chain has TRBV27 and TRBJ1-1, with 9 nucleotides matching TRBD1. Germline lookup yields CDR1 MNHEY and CDR2 SMNVEV (reference sequence). The CDR3 has 17 residues. V lost 6 bases and J lost 6; bases outside the gene matches: 17. Written as DNA, the CDR3 is TGTGCCAGCAGCGGGAGCCGGGACAGGGCTCAGCGGTCTGAAGCTTTCTTT. Amino acid sequence: CASSGSRDRAQRSEAFF.

The V gene is TRBV9, the J gene TRBJ2-7; possible D gene TRBD2, 5 bases. Germline V gives CDR1 SGDLS, CDR2 YYNGEE. This CDR3 has 15 amino acids. V shed 0 bases and J shed 5 bases, with 15 bases lying between them. In DNA form, the CDR3 reads TGTGCCAGCAGCGTAGGGTCGTCCGGCGGGCACGAGCAGTACTTC. Translating gives CASSVGSSGGHEQYF.

CDR3 nucleotide sequence: TGTGCCAGTAGTATAGCGGGACTTGAAGCTTTCTTT. Its protein is CASSIAGLEAFF. The chain carries TRBV19 and TRBJ1-1; D is perhaps TRBD1 (5 bases). The CDR3 is 12 residues long. V lost 1 base to trimming and J lost 7 bases, with 7 bases between them. Germline lookup yields CDR1 LNHDA and CDR2 SQIVND (reference sequence).

The chain recombines TRBV5-1 with TRBJ2-7; TRBD2 aligns across 13 bases. CDR3 size: 16 residues. The V gene's germline CDR1 is SGHRS and CDR2 YFSETQ. J was trimmed by 7 bases and V by 2 bases; bases with no gene match: 9. The CDR3 DNA reads TGCGCCAGCAGCTTTCGTCGGTTGACTAGCGGGAGGGAGCAGTACTTC. It translates to CASSFRRLTSGREQYF. Drawing the rest from reference TRBV5-1 and TRBJ2-7, the complete variable domain is KAGVTQTPRYLIKTRGQQVTLSCSPISGHRSVSWYQQTPGQGLQFLFEYFSETQRNKGNFPGRFSGRQFSNSRSEMNVSTLELGDSALYLCASSFRRLTSGREQYFGPGTRLTVT.